Sequencing of this T cell receptor beta chain was carried out in a study of blood T cells in healthy people across ages. Trimming pared 4 bases from V and 0 bases from J, leaving 13 bases between. Germline V gene data show CDR1 as SGHVS and CDR2 as FQNEAQ. The CDR3 is 16 amino acids. Combining a sample-barcoded 5' primer with a J-beta primer mix, a second PCR ran for about 6 to 11 cycles. TCRdb ran MiXCR on the 5' RACE reads and lists one entry per CDR3 protein. The data hold about 640,000 distinct CDR3 sequences, with roughly 58% observed a single time. This TCR was sampled from a man aged 55 to 69 in good health. The chain is built from TRBV7-8 and TRBJ2-1; tentatively, D is TRBD1 (6 bases). Sequencing used blood. The CDR3 protein is CASSYRAKSSYNEQFF. The CDR3 DNA sequence: TGTGCCAGCAGCTACAGGGCCAAGAGCTCCTACAATGAGCAGTTCTTC.